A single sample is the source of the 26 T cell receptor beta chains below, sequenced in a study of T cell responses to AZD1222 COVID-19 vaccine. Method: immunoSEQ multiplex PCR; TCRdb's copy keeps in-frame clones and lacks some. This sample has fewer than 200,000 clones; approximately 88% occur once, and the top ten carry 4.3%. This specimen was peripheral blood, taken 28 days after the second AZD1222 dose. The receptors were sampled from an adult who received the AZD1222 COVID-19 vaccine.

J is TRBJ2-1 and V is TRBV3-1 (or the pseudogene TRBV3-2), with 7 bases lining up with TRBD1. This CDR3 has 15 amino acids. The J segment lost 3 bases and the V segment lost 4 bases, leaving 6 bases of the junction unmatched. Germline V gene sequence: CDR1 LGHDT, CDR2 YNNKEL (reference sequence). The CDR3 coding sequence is TGTGCCAGCAGCCTCACAGGGGCGTACTACAATGAGCAGTTCTTC. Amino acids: CASSLTGAYYNEQFF.

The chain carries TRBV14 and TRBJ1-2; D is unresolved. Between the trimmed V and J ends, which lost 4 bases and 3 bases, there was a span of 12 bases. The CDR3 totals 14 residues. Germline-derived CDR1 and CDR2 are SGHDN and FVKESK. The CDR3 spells CASSRGGFDYGYTF. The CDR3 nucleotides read TGTGCCAGCAGCCGGGGAGGGTTCGACTATGGCTACACCTTC.

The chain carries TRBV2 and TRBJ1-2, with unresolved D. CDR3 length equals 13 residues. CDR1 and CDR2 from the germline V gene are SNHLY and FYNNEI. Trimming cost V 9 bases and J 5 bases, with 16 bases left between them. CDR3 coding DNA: TGTGCCAGTAAAAACAGCCTGCTTTATGGCTACACCTTC. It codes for CASKNSLLYGYTF.

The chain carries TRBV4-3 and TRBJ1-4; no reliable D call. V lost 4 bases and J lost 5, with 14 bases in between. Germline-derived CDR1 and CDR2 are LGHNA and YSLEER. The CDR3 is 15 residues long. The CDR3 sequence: CASSPWGGSNEKLFF. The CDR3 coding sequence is TGCGCCAGCAGCCCCTGGGGAGGATCAAATGAAAAACTGTTTTTT.

The CDR3, as DNA: TGCGCCAGCAGCTTAAGCGGGGGGGCCAATGAGCAGTTCTTC. As protein: CASSLSGGANEQFF. V gene TRBV5-1 combines with J gene TRBJ2-1; TRBD2 agrees at 10 bases. Unmatched junction bases numbered 2, after V lost 2 bases and J lost 6 bases. This CDR3 contains 14 residues. Germline V gives CDR1 SGHRS, CDR2 YFSETQ. Drawing the rest from reference TRBV5-1 and TRBJ2-1, the complete variable domain is KAGVTQTPRYLIKTRGQQVTLSCSPISGHRSVSWYQQTPGQGLQFLFEYFSETQRNKGNFPGRFSGRQFSNSRSEMNVSTLELGDSALYLCASSLSGGANEQFFGPGTRLTVL.

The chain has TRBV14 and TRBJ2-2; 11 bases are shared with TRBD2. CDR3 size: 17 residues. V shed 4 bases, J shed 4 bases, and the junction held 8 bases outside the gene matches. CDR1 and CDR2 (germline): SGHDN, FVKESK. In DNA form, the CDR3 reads TGTGCCAGCAGCCTCCAACTAGCGGGGGTCGGCACCGGGGAGCTGTTTTTT. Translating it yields CASSLQLAGVGTGELFF.

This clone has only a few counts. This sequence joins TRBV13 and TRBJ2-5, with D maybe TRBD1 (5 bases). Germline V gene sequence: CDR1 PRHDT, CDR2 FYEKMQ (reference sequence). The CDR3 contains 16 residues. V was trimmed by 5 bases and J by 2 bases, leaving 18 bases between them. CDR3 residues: CASSPPDISGQETQYF. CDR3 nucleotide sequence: TGTGCCAGCAGCCCGCCGGACATTTCGGGTCAAGAGACCCAGTACTTC.

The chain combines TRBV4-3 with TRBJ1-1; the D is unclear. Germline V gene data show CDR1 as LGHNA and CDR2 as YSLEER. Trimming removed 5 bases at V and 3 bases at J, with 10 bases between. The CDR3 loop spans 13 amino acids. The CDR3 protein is CASSARHYTEAFF. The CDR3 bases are TGCGCCAGCAGCGCCAGGCATTACACTGAAGCTTTCTTT.

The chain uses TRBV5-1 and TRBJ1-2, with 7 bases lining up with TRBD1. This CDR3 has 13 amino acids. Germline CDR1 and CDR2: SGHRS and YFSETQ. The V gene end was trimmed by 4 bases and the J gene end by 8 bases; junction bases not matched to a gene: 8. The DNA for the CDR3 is TGCGCCAGCAGCGATGAGGGGGCCCGGGGCTACACCTTC. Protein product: CASSDEGARGYTF. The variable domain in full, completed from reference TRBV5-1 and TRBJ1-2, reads KAGVTQTPRYLIKTRGQQVTLSCSPISGHRSVSWYQQTPGQGLQFLFEYFSETQRNKGNFPGRFSGRQFSNSRSEMNVSTLELGDSALYLCASSDEGARGYTFGSGTRLTVV.

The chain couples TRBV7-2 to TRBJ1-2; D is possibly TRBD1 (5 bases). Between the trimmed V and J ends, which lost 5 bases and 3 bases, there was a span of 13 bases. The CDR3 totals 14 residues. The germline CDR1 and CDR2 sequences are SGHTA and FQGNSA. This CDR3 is CASSQYDSYYGYTF. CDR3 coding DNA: TGTGCCAGCAGCCAATACGACAGCTACTATGGCTACACCTTC.

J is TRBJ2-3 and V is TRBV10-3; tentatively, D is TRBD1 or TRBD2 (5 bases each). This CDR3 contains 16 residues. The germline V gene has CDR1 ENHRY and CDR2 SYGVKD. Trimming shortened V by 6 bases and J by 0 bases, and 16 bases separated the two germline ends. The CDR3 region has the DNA TGTGCCATCAGGGGACCCGGGACCCCTAGCACAGATACGCAGTATTTT. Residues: CAIRGPGTPSTDTQYF.

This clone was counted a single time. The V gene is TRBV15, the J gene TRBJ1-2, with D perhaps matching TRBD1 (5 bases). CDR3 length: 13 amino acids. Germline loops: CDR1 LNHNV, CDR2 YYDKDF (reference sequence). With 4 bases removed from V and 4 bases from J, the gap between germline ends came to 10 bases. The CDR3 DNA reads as TGTGCCACCAGCACGACAGCGTCCTATGGCTACACCTTC. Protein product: CATSTTASYGYTF.

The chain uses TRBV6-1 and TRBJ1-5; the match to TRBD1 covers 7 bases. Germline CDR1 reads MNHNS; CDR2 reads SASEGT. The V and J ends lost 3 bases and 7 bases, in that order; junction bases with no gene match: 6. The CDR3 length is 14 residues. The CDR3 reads CASSDPTGLQPQHF. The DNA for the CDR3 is TGTGCCAGCAGTGACCCGACAGGGCTACAGCCCCAGCATTTT.

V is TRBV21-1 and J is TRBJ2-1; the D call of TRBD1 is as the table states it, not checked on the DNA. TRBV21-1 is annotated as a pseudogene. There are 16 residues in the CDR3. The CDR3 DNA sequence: TGTGCCAGCAGCAAAGGTAGGGGGAGCTCCTACAATGAGCAGTTCTTC. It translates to CASSKGRGSSYNEQFF.

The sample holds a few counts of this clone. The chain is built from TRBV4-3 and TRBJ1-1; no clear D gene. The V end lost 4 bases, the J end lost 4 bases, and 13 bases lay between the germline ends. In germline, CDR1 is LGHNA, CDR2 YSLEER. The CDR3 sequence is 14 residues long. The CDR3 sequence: CASSLGWETTEAFF. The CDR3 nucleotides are TGCGCCAGCAGCCTCGGGTGGGAGACCACTGAAGCTTTCTTT.

The CDR3 protein is CASSLGRDRGYTF. The CDR3 DNA sequence: TGTGCCAGCAGCTTGGGCAGGGACCGTGGCTACACCTTC. The chain has TRBV5-6 and TRBJ1-2, with D perhaps TRBD1 (5 bases). V was trimmed by 0 bases and J by 7 bases, leaving 10 bases between them. The germline V gene has CDR1 SGHDT and CDR2 YYEEEE. This CDR3 comprises 13 residues. The full variable domain, completed using reference TRBV5-6 and TRBJ1-2, is DAGVTQSPTHLIKTRGQQVTLRCSPKSGHDTVSWYQQALGQGPQFIFQYYEEEERQRGNFPDRFSGHQFPNYSSELNVNALLLGDSALYLCASSLGRDRGYTFGSGTRLTVV.

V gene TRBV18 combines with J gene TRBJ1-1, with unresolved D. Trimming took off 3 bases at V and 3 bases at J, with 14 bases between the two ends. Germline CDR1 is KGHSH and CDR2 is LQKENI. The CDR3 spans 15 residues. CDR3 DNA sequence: TGTGCCAGCTCACCGATTAACGAGGGTTACACTGAAGCTTTCTTT. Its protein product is CASSPINEGYTEAFF.

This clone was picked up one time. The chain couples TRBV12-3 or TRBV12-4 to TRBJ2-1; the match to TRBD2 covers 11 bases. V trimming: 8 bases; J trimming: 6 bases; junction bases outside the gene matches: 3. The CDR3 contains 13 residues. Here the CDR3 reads CASRLAGSNEQFF. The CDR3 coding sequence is TGTGCCAGCCGACTAGCGGGGAGCAATGAGCAGTTCTTC.

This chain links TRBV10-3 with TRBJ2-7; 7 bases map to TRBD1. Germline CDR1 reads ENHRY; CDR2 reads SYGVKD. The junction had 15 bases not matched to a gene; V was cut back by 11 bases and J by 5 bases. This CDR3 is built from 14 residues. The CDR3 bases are TGTGCCTCACGACCGCCGGGACAGTTGGACGAGCAGTACTTC. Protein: CASRPPGQLDEQYF.

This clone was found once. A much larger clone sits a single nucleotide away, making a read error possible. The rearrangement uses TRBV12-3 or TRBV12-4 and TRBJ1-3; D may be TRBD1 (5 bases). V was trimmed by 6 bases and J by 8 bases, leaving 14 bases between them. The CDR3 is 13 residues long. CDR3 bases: TGTGCCAGCAGGGGACGGGGGACGGACACCATATATTTT. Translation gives CASRGRGTDTIYF.

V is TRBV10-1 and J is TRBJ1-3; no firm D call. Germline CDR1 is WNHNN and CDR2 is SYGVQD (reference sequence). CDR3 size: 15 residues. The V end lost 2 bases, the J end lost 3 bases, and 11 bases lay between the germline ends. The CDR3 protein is CASSEPTPNGNTIYF. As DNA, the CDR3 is TGCGCCAGCAGTGAGCCCACACCTAATGGAAACACCATATATTTT.

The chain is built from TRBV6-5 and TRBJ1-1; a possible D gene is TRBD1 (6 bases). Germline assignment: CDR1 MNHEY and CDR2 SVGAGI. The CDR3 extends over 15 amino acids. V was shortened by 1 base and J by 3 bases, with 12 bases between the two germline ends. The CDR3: CASSYWTAGDTEAFF. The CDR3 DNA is TGTGCCAGCAGTTACTGGACAGCCGGGGACACTGAAGCTTTCTTT.

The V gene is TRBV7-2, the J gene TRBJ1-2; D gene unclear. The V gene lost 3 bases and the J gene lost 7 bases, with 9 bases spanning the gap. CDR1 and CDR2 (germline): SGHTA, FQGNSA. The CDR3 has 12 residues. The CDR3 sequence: CASSFGFGGYTF. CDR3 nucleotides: TGTGCCAGCAGCTTTGGCTTCGGTGGCTACACCTTC.

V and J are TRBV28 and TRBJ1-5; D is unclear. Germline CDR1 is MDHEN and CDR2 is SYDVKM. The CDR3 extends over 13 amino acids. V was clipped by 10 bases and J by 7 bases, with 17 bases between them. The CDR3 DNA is TGTGCCAACAAACATACCGTCTCACAGCCCCAGCATTTT. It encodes CANKHTVSQPQHF.

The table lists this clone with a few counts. The CDR3 is CASSDRAGGTDTQYF. The DNA for the CDR3 is TGTGCCAGCAGTGACAGAGCGGGGGGGACAGATACGCAGTATTTT. The chain has TRBV6-2 or TRBV6-3 and TRBJ2-3, with TRBD2 matching over 10 bases. Germline V gene sequence: CDR1 MNHEY, CDR2 SVGEGT. The CDR3 extends over 15 amino acids. Trimming at V came to 5 bases and at J to 3 bases, leaving 5 bases not matched to a gene.

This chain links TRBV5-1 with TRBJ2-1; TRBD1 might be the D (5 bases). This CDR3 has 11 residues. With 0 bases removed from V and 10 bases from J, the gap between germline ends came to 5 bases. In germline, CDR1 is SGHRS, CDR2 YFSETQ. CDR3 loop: CASSLDREQFF. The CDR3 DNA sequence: TGCGCCAGCAGCTTGGACAGGGAGCAGTTCTTC. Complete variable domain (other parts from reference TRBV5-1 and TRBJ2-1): KAGVTQTPRYLIKTRGQQVTLSCSPISGHRSVSWYQQTPGQGLQFLFEYFSETQRNKGNFPGRFSGRQFSNSRSEMNVSTLELGDSALYLCASSLDREQFFGPGTRLTVL.